This TCR beta chain was identified during a study of T-cell reconstitution after alpha-beta-depleted transplantation in children. Unique molecular identifiers were used in preparing the TCRbeta library. Each CDR3 protein gets one entry after TCRdb re-called the PCR reads with MiXCR. In the table there are some 530,000 distinct CDR3 sequences, about 12% of which are singletons. The germline V gene has CDR1 SGHAT and CDR2 FQDESV (reference sequence). V was pared by 2 bases and J by 9 bases, with 13 bases between. The CDR3 totals 13 residues. This clonotype was detected many times. This sample comprised PBMCs from the stem cell graft donor, obtained from the stem cell graft. The chain joins TRBV11-1 to TRBJ2-5; no definite D call. The sequence came from a human donor who donated a stem cell graft to a child with combined immunodeficiency. The CDR3 loop is CASSLRNPSAQYF. The CDR3 DNA reads as TGTGCCAGCAGCTTAAGGAACCCATCGGCCCAGTACTTC.